This T cell receptor (beta chain) was captured in a study of blood T cell repertoires in COVID-19 (dated by TCRdb to about 2020). About the full investigation: Samples covering the acute and convalescent phases of COVID-19 were provided by collaborators in the United States, Italy and Spain. The prospective study material was composed of cDNA or gDNA derived from T cells, B-cell-depleted T cells, or PBMCs. Subjects who had been exposed to COVID-19, were actively infected with it, or had recovered from it provided the deeply sampled blood TCRbeta repertoires that made up the dataset. The repertoires were released in a freely available public database meant as a resource for research on the immune response to SARS-CoV-2. The samples were drawn from the first 160 participants of the ongoing ImmuneRACE study and from some 1,300 subjects provided by 6 global collaborators. Sample metadata almost always included a de-identified subject ID, COVID-19 status, age in years and sex. Where available, HLA class I and class II types were taken from metadata supplied by the sample provider and were not determined by assay-based typing.

Overall results and qualifications from the work: Clinical and demographic metadata were provided uncurated, with the amount varying by source and participant.

In the prospective study, participants were roughly 18 to 95 years old, resided in approximately 25 geographic areas of the United States, and were enrolled through a virtual design. Cohort assignment in the prospective study relied on participant-reported clinical history from a screening survey and a study questionnaire. ImmuneRACE Cohort 3 recovered participants were defined by two consecutive negative NP/OP PCR tests, healthcare professional clearance, or symptom resolution. Each participant in the prospective study had whole blood, serum and a nasopharyngeal or oropharyngeal swab collected by mobile phlebotomists. Additional blood draws and questionnaires over a roughly two-month period could optionally be provided by prospective study participants. Blood samples from the prospective study were shipped frozen or at room temperature prior to DNA extraction. V is pared back by 1 base and J by 4 bases, with 3 bases lying between the germline termini. CDR3 length: 12 amino acids, cysteine to phenylalanine. Only the CDR3 region is kept as DNA, spanning 36 bases read in frame from base 1. In the germline V gene, CDR1 corresponds to SGHTA and CDR2 to FQGNSA.

As to this clone: There is no known antigen for this receptor. Per-base qualities were not stored, and no clone one base away is much larger.

The immunoSEQ Assay, a bias-controlled multiplex PCR, was used to amplify TCRbeta CDR3 regions from genomic DNA. The published analysis was carried out like this. The number of nucleated cells in each sample was estimated from the amplification of reference gene primers within the assay. To quantify the absolute abundance of each unique TCRbeta CDR3 rearrangement, sequence reads were collapsed and filtered. For each sample, productive Simpson clonality was calculated as the square root of Simpson's diversity index over productive rearrangements. TCRdb provides this immuneACCESS table in a form limited to in-frame rearrangements. Some clones are lacking; in checked studies, under half of them reflect an unresolved V gene, and why the rest are absent is not known. Clone size and V and J calls were adopted from that table, with D and trimming inferred from the DNA. This sample gives roughly 150,000 clones in total; 86% of them show up just once. The ten largest account for around 4.5% of the sample.

Sequences were obtained from PBMCs or T cells enriched from blood (not recorded which). Recombination connected TRBV7-2 to TRBJ2-3, with no D gene named confidently. The receptor comes from a man in his fifties who had recovered from COVID-19. The CDR3 region has the sequence CASSLGADTQYF. The DNA is TGTGCCAGCAGCTTAGGCGCAGATACGCAGTATTTT.